This TCR beta chain is drawn from a study of shared clonotypes between healthy human individuals. Findings of the study overall: It was the non-shared clonotypes that had lower generation probabilities than clonotypes shared by all four donors. Sorted-subset sequencing, rarefaction showed, was incomplete despite large depth.

The protocol was immunoSEQ multiplex PCR, while the TCRdb copy is restricted to in-frame clones and leaves out a portion. This repertoire shows nearly 1 million clones, over 75% found once; its top ten account for roughly 1.5%. Only one count was recorded for this clone. The target antigen is unknown. J was trimmed by 4 bases and V by 4 bases; bases with no gene match: 3. The V gene's germline CDR1 is SGHDN and CDR2 FVKESK. The CDR3 is 14 amino acids. The chain joins TRBV14 to TRBJ2-3, with 9 nucleotides matching TRBD1. Sequenced input: memory CD4+ T cells sorted from blood. The subset is: CD45RA-negative fraction. The receptor's source is a man aged 18 to 29 in good health. This CDR3 is CASSRTGVADTQYF. CDR3 nucleotide sequence: TGTGCCAGCAGCCGGACAGGGGTGGCAGATACGCAGTATTTT.